The rows below give T cell receptor beta chains drawn from one sample of a study of cytomegalovirus exposure and HLA in healthy donors. Here immunoSEQ multiplex PCR was the method, and the copy in TCRdb shows in-frame clones only, minus some. The sample has approximately 200,000 clones; roughly 83% are singletons. Material for sequencing was PBMCs. The receptors stem from a boy aged 5-17 years in good health and CMV-seronegative. CDR3s include the opening cysteine and the closing phenylalanine or tryptophan. The D gene is left open where the match is weak. Only part of the rows carry a size: once, few, many, or a class if the clone is expanded.

CDR3 DNA: TGTGCCACTCGTCGGACAGGGGATAACGGCTACACCTTC
CDR3 protein: CATRRTGDNGYTF
J gene: TRBJ1-2
D gene: TRBD1
clone size: -
V gene: TRBV28

CDR3 DNA: TGTGCCAGCAGCCCAACAGGGAGTACTGAAGCTTTCTTT
CDR3 protein: CASSPTGSTEAFF
J gene: TRBJ1-1
D gene: -
clone size: -
V gene: TRBV7-9

CDR3 DNA: TGTGCCAGCAGCTCGCTCCCACAGGGGGCGGATGGCTACACCTTC
CDR3 protein: CASSSLPQGADGYTF
J gene: TRBJ1-2
D gene: TRBD1
clone size: -
V gene: TRBV7-3

CDR3 DNA: TGCAGTGCTAGACGGGGGGAAAAACTGTTTTTT
CDR3 protein: CSARRGEKLFF
J gene: TRBJ1-4
D gene: -
clone size: -
V gene: TRBV20-1

CDR3 DNA: TGTGCCAGCAGCGTAGGGGGCTTGAGCTCCTACGAGCAGTACTTC
CDR3 protein: CASSVGGLSSYEQYF
J gene: TRBJ2-7
D gene: -
clone size: -
V gene: TRBV9

CDR3 DNA: TGTGCCAGCAGCCCCCCGGGGGTCCAGCCCCAGCATTTT
CDR3 protein: CASSPPGVQPQHF
J gene: TRBJ1-5
D gene: -
clone size: -
V gene: TRBV16

CDR3 DNA: TGCGCCAGCAGCTTTGTGGGAGGGCGTCAGCCCCAGCATTTT
CDR3 protein: CASSFVGGRQPQHF
J gene: TRBJ1-5
D gene: -
clone size: once
V gene: TRBV5-1

CDR3 DNA: TGTGCCAGTAGTAACAGCGGGAGTTCCCAGACCCAGTACTTC
CDR3 protein: CASSNSGSSQTQYF
J gene: TRBJ2-5
D gene: TRBD2
clone size: few
V gene: TRBV19

CDR3 DNA: TGTGCCAGCAGAGGGGCCGGGCCACCTTATGGCTACACCTTC
CDR3 protein: CASRGAGPPYGYTF
J gene: TRBJ1-2
D gene: -
clone size: -
V gene: TRBV7-9

CDR3 DNA: TGTGCCAGCAGCGTAAGCCCGGGACTAGAAAGTTACGAGCAGTACTTC
CDR3 protein: CASSVSPGLESYEQYF
J gene: TRBJ2-7
D gene: TRBD2
clone size: -
V gene: TRBV5-6

CDR3 DNA: TGTGCCTGGAGTTTTGATTTGGCTCCCGCCTACGAGCAGTACTTC
CDR3 protein: CAWSFDLAPAYEQYF
J gene: TRBJ2-7
D gene: -
clone size: -
V gene: TRBV30

CDR3 DNA: TGTGCCAGCAGTACCGGGACAGGGCCAATTGAGCAGTTCTTC
CDR3 protein: CASSTGTGPIEQFF
J gene: TRBJ2-1
D gene: TRBD1
clone size: -
V gene: TRBV27

CDR3 DNA: TGTGCCAGCAGTGACCGGGGACTAGCGGGAGTTCGGACCGGGGAGCTGTTTTTT
CDR3 protein: CASSDRGLAGVRTGELFF
J gene: TRBJ2-2
D gene: TRBD2
clone size: -
V gene: TRBV6-1

CDR3 DNA: TGCGCCAGCAGCCAAGATACGTTAGGCGGGGGATACGAGCAGTACTTC
CDR3 protein: CASSQDTLGGGYEQYF
J gene: TRBJ2-7
D gene: TRBD2
clone size: -
V gene: TRBV4-1

CDR3 DNA: TGCGCCAGCAGCTTGGACAGGGGAAGGGGCTACACCTTC
CDR3 protein: CASSLDRGRGYTF
J gene: TRBJ1-2
D gene: TRBD1
clone size: -
V gene: TRBV5-1

CDR3 DNA: TGTGCCAGCAGTTCGCAAAGACTAGCAGGCACAGATACGCAGTATTTT
CDR3 protein: CASSSQRLAGTDTQYF
J gene: TRBJ2-3
D gene: TRBD2
clone size: -
V gene: TRBV27

CDR3 DNA: TGTGCCAGCTCGACGGGAGGGAATAATGGCTACACCTTC
CDR3 protein: CASSTGGNNGYTF
J gene: TRBJ1-2
D gene: -
clone size: -
V gene: TRBV28

CDR3 DNA: TGTGCCAGCAGCGCGCCGGGGGGTTGGGATAACTATGGCTACACCTTC
CDR3 protein: CASSAPGGWDNYGYTF
J gene: TRBJ1-2
D gene: -
clone size: once
V gene: TRBV4-2

CDR3 DNA: TGTGCCTGGAGGTCGGGGACAGGGGGCAATCAGCCCCAGCATTTT
CDR3 protein: CAWRSGTGGNQPQHF
J gene: TRBJ1-5
D gene: TRBD1
clone size: -
V gene: TRBV30

CDR3 DNA: TGCGCCAGCAGCTTGGTTTCTCCCAGCTATGGCTACACCTTC
CDR3 protein: CASSLVSPSYGYTF
J gene: TRBJ1-2
D gene: -
clone size: -
V gene: TRBV5-1

CDR3 DNA: TGTGCCAGCAGCGCAGTCTCTGGGGCCAACGTCCTGACTTTC
CDR3 protein: CASSAVSGANVLTF
J gene: TRBJ2-6
D gene: -
clone size: -
V gene: TRBV6-4

CDR3 DNA: TGTGCCAGCAATTTCTTAAGTGGAGGCACCGGGGAGCTGTTTTTT
CDR3 protein: CASNFLSGGTGELFF
J gene: TRBJ2-2
D gene: -
clone size: once
V gene: TRBV27

CDR3 DNA: TGTGCCATCAGTGAACCGGGACAGTCCTACGAGCAGTACTTC
CDR3 protein: CAISEPGQSYEQYF
J gene: TRBJ2-7
D gene: TRBD1
clone size: few
V gene: TRBV10-3

CDR3 DNA: TGTGCCAGCAGTTACTCCCAGCGGGCTTTCTTT
CDR3 protein: CASSYSQRAFF
J gene: TRBJ1-1
D gene: -
clone size: -
V gene: TRBV6-5

CDR3 DNA: TGCGCCAGCAGCCAAGCTTCAGGTGGGATTGGAGGTGATGGCTACACCTTC
CDR3 protein: CASSQASGGIGGDGYTF
J gene: TRBJ1-2
D gene: -
clone size: -
V gene: TRBV4-3

CDR3 DNA: TGTGCCAGCAGCCTGCAACTAGCGGGGGGATCGAATGAGCAGTTCTTC
CDR3 protein: CASSLQLAGGSNEQFF
J gene: TRBJ2-1
D gene: TRBD2
clone size: -
V gene: TRBV11-3

CDR3 DNA: TGTGCCAGCAGCTTGACAGGTTCAACTAATGAAAAACTGTTTTTT
CDR3 protein: CASSLTGSTNEKLFF
J gene: TRBJ1-4
D gene: -
clone size: -
V gene: TRBV7-9

CDR3 DNA: TGTGCCAGCAGTGAAGCCCCGGGACAGTTCTACGAGCAGTACTTC
CDR3 protein: CASSEAPGQFYEQYF
J gene: TRBJ2-7
D gene: TRBD1
clone size: -
V gene: TRBV6-1

CDR3 DNA: TGTGCCAGCAGTTTAGGGCCGAACACTGAAGCTTTCTTT
CDR3 protein: CASSLGPNTEAFF
J gene: TRBJ1-1
D gene: -
clone size: few
V gene: TRBV28

CDR3 DNA: TGTGCCAGCAGTGAACGAAGTCTAGCGGGAACCAACGAGCAGTACTTC
CDR3 protein: CASSERSLAGTNEQYF
J gene: TRBJ2-7
D gene: TRBD2
clone size: -
V gene: TRBV6-1

CDR3 DNA: TGTGCCAGCAGCTTAGAGTCGGACATGTCCCAGCATTTT
CDR3 protein: CASSLESDMSQHF
J gene: TRBJ1-5
D gene: -
clone size: -
V gene: TRBV7-9

CDR3 DNA: TGTGCCAGCAGCCCTACCCCTTCTAACTATGGCTACACCTTC
CDR3 protein: CASSPTPSNYGYTF
J gene: TRBJ1-2
D gene: -
clone size: -
V gene: TRBV7-8

CDR3 DNA: TGCGCCAGCAACATTTATGACAGGGCCTCTGGAAACACCATATATTTT
CDR3 protein: CASNIYDRASGNTIYF
J gene: TRBJ1-3
D gene: TRBD1
clone size: few
V gene: TRBV4-1

CDR3 DNA: TGCGCCAGCAGCCAGGATGGGCGAGACAACCATGAAAAACTGTTTTTT
CDR3 protein: CASSQDGRDNHEKLFF
J gene: TRBJ1-4
D gene: -
clone size: -
V gene: TRBV4-1

CDR3 DNA: TGCGCCAGCAGCGGGACCGGGACGCGGTTCGGGGGGATATACTTC
CDR3 protein: CASSGTGTRFGGIYF
J gene: TRBJ2-7
D gene: TRBD2
clone size: -
V gene: TRBV5-1

CDR3 DNA: TGTGCCAGTAGTATAGATTTCACCCAGGGGAACACTGAAGCTTTCTTT
CDR3 protein: CASSIDFTQGNTEAFF
J gene: TRBJ1-1
D gene: -
clone size: -
V gene: TRBV19

CDR3 DNA: TGTGCCAGCAGCTTAGCGAGGGGGATGAACACTGAAGCTTTCTTT
CDR3 protein: CASSLARGMNTEAFF
J gene: TRBJ1-1
D gene: -
clone size: -
V gene: TRBV7-2

CDR3 DNA: TGTGCCTGGAGACTAGCGGGGTCTCCGGGACCGTTCTTC
CDR3 protein: CAWRLAGSPGPFF
J gene: TRBJ2-1
D gene: TRBD2
clone size: -
V gene: TRBV30

CDR3 DNA: TGTGCCAGCAGACCGGGACTAGCGGGGCCCTACGAGCAGTACTTC
CDR3 protein: CASRPGLAGPYEQYF
J gene: TRBJ2-7
D gene: TRBD2
clone size: -
V gene: TRBV11-1

CDR3 DNA: TGTGCCTGGAGTAGGGTAGCGGGCGATGAGCAGTTCTTC
CDR3 protein: CAWSRVAGDEQFF
J gene: TRBJ2-1
D gene: TRBD2
clone size: -
V gene: TRBV30

CDR3 DNA: TGTGCCAGCAGTGCCGGGACAGTCCAAGAGACCCAGTACTTC
CDR3 protein: CASSAGTVQETQYF
J gene: TRBJ2-5
D gene: TRBD1
clone size: few
V gene: TRBV28

CDR3 DNA: TGTGCCTGGAGTGGCTCAGGGAGGTACAATGAGCAGTTCTTC
CDR3 protein: CAWSGSGRYNEQFF
J gene: TRBJ2-1
D gene: -
clone size: -
V gene: TRBV30

CDR3 DNA: TGTGCCAGCAGTTCCCCATACAGCTCCTACGAGCAGTACTTC
CDR3 protein: CASSSPYSSYEQYF
J gene: TRBJ2-7
D gene: -
clone size: -
V gene: TRBV6-1

CDR3 DNA: TGCGCCAGCAGCGCCGGGACAGGGAAAAGCTTCGGTGAGCAGTTCTTC
CDR3 protein: CASSAGTGKSFGEQFF
J gene: TRBJ2-1
D gene: TRBD1
clone size: -
V gene: TRBV5-1

CDR3 DNA: TGCGCCAGCTCCCACGAAGGGACAAGCTACGAGCAGTACTTC
CDR3 protein: CASSHEGTSYEQYF
J gene: TRBJ2-7
D gene: -
clone size: -
V gene: TRBV5-1

CDR3 DNA: TGTGCCAGCAGCCAACTAGTCCCGAACACTGAAGCTTTCTTT
CDR3 protein: CASSQLVPNTEAFF
J gene: TRBJ1-1
D gene: -
clone size: -
V gene: TRBV14

CDR3 DNA: TGTGCCAGCAACCTCGCGGGACAGGGTGAGGAAAAACTGTTTTTT
CDR3 protein: CASNLAGQGEEKLFF
J gene: TRBJ1-4
D gene: TRBD1
clone size: -
V gene: TRBV28

CDR3 DNA: TGTGCCAGCAGTTTGAGGAGGTGGAGGGGCAATCAGCCCCAGCATTTT
CDR3 protein: CASSLRRWRGNQPQHF
J gene: TRBJ1-5
D gene: -
clone size: -
V gene: TRBV28

CDR3 DNA: TGTGCCAGCAGCTCCCCCTCTCCCGGGACAGTTGCCTATGGCTACACCTTC
CDR3 protein: CASSSPSPGTVAYGYTF
J gene: TRBJ1-2
D gene: TRBD1
clone size: -
V gene: TRBV25-1

CDR3 DNA: TGTGCCAGCAGCTTCCCGGGACAGGGGTCGAACACTGAAGCTTTCTTT
CDR3 protein: CASSFPGQGSNTEAFF
J gene: TRBJ1-1
D gene: TRBD1
clone size: -
V gene: TRBV7-9

CDR3 DNA: TGTGCCAGCAGCTTGGCCGGTCACAGGGTGGGCAATCAGCCCCAGCATTTT
CDR3 protein: CASSLAGHRVGNQPQHF
J gene: TRBJ1-5
D gene: -
clone size: few
V gene: TRBV5-6

CDR3 DNA: TGTGCCAGCAGCTTGGAAGGGACACAATTAGCCAAAAACATTCAGTACTTC
CDR3 protein: CASSLEGTQLAKNIQYF
J gene: TRBJ2-4
D gene: -
clone size: -
V gene: TRBV5-4

CDR3 DNA: TGTGCCAGCAGTACGACAGCCGACTATGGCTACACCTTC
CDR3 protein: CASSTTADYGYTF
J gene: TRBJ1-2
D gene: -
clone size: -
V gene: TRBV6-5

CDR3 DNA: TGTGCCAGCTCCCTAGAGGGCTACCGGGGGGATACGCAGTATTTT
CDR3 protein: CASSLEGYRGDTQYF
J gene: TRBJ2-3
D gene: -
clone size: -
V gene: TRBV18

CDR3 DNA: TGTGCCCGGGGGACAGGCTACAATTCACCCCTCCACTTT
CDR3 protein: CARGTGYNSPLHF
J gene: TRBJ1-6
D gene: TRBD1
clone size: -
V gene: TRBV30